The 27 T cell receptor beta chains below were found in one sample sequenced in a study of CD8+ T cells in alopecia areata. TCR sequencing used cDNA made by reverse transcription of extracted RNA. Assay: immunoSEQ multiplex PCR; the TCRdb copy retains only in-frame clones and omits some. The top ten hold about a sixth of the sample, which has some 30,000 clones, around 62% seen once. The specimen sequenced was NKG2D-high CD8+ T cells sorted from blood. The receptors originated from a human donor with alopecia areata.

This clone occurred a few times. This chain links TRBV23-1 with TRBJ1-4; a weak D match, TRBD1 (6 bases). TRBV23-1 is an ORF; its function is uncertain. V lost 11 bases and J lost 7, with 14 bases in between. CDR3 size: 12 residues. DNA for the CDR3: TGCGCCGGGGGGGGCCTCGGTGAAAAACTGTTTTTT. Protein sequence: CAGGGLGEKLFF.

The CDR3: CASSWGGAGLGTEAFF. The CDR3 coding sequence is TGTGCCAGCAGTTGGGGGGGCGCGGGTTTGGGCACTGAAGCTTTCTTT. J is TRBJ1-1 and V is TRBV6-5; D might be TRBD1 (6 bases). The CDR3 extends over 16 amino acids. Trimming left V 4 bases short and J 4 bases short, with 19 bases between. CDR1 and CDR2 (germline): MNHEY, SVGAGI.

This clone appeared a few times. The V and J genes are TRBV5-1 and TRBJ1-1, with 8 positions matching TRBD1. V dropped 4 bases and J dropped 1; count of bases not matched to a gene: 6. The CDR3 covers 15 residues. Germline-derived CDR1 and CDR2 are SGHRS and YFSETQ. In nucleotides, the CDR3 is TGCGCCAGCAGCCGGGGGACAGGCGAGAACACTGAAGCTTTCTTT. Amino acids: CASSRGTGENTEAFF.

V is TRBV5-6 and J is TRBJ1-4; TRBD1 agrees at 8 bases. Germline CDR1 SGHDT, CDR2 YYEEEE. CDR3 length: 16 residues. Trimming removed 4 bases from V and 0 bases from J; junction bases left unmatched: 5. In DNA form, the CDR3 reads TGTGCCAGCAGCCCGGGACAGGTTGCAACTAATGAAAAACTGTTTTTT. This translates into CASSPGQVATNEKLFF. The variable domain in full, with the rest retrieved from reference TRBV5-6 and TRBJ1-4, is DAGVTQSPTHLIKTRGQQVTLRCSPKSGHDTVSWYQQALGQGPQFIFQYYEEEERQRGNFPDRFSGHQFPNYSSELNVNALLLGDSALYLCASSPGQVATNEKLFFGSGTQLSVL.

J is TRBJ2-3 and V is TRBV13, with 8 bases identical to TRBD2. CDR3 length: 16 residues. Unmatched junction bases numbered 7, after V lost 5 bases and J lost 0 bases. Per germline, CDR1 PRHDT and CDR2 FYEKMQ (reference sequence). In DNA, the CDR3 is TGTGCCAGCAGCCTCGGGAGGGTTATTAGCACAGATACGCAGTATTTT. It yields the protein CASSLGRVISTDTQYF. The entire variable domain, with the rest obtained from reference TRBV13 and TRBJ2-3, is as follows: AAGVIQSPRHLIKEKRETATLKCYPIPRHDTVYWYQQGPGQDPQFLISFYEKMQSDKGSIPDRFSAQQFSDYHSELNMSSLELGDSALYFCASSLGRVISTDTQYFGPGTRLTVL.

The gene calls are TRBV7-9 and TRBJ2-1; D is unclear. The CDR3 is 14 residues long. CDR1 is SEHNR, CDR2 FQNEAQ, per germline (reference sequence). V lost 1 base to trimming and J lost 5 bases, with 9 bases between them. Here the CDR3 reads CASSLVAGNNEQFF. The CDR3 DNA reads TGTGCCAGCAGCTTAGTGGCTGGGAACAATGAGCAGTTCTTC.

The chain couples TRBV7-2 to TRBJ2-3, with 7 positions matching TRBD1. The germline CDR1 and CDR2 sequences are SGHTA and FQGNSA. Trimming took 5 bases from V and 0 from J; bases not matched to a gene: 11. The CDR3 runs to 17 residues. CDR3 nucleotides: TGTGCCAGCAGCGTCCCTCGAGGGGGCCCCAGCACAGATACGCAGTATTTT. Residues: CASSVPRGGPSTDTQYF.

The chain employs TRBV7-8 and TRBJ2-7, with D perhaps matching TRBD1 (5 bases). The CDR3 length is 13 residues. The germline V gene has CDR1 SGHVS and CDR2 FQNEAQ. V lost 6 bases and J lost 7, with 16 bases in between. CDR3 DNA: TGTGCCAGCAGGTTGAAGGGGCTCTCGGAGCAGTACTTC. It translates to CASRLKGLSEQYF.

The CDR3 is CASSLAVGGQETQYF. In DNA form, the CDR3 reads TGTGCCAGCAGCTTAGCTGTGGGAGGCCAAGAGACCCAGTACTTC. V usage is TRBV7-9 and J usage is TRBJ2-5; TRBD2 is a possible D gene (6 bases). CDR1 SEHNR and CDR2 FQNEAQ come from the germline V gene (reference sequence). Trimming took off 0 bases at V and 1 base at J, with 9 bases between the two ends. CDR3 length equals 15 residues.

This sequence joins TRBV27 and TRBJ2-1, with TRBD2 matching 9 bases. Per the germline V gene, CDR1 is MNHEY and CDR2 is SMNVEV (reference sequence). The length of the CDR3 is 15 residues. V was clipped by 8 bases and J by 4 bases; unmatched bases: 9. CDR3 amino acids: CASDGGGAYYNEQFF. CDR3 nucleotide sequence: TGTGCCAGCGATGGCGGGGGGGCGTATTACAATGAGCAGTTCTTC.

This clone appeared a few times. The genes are TRBV7-9 and TRBJ2-5; the D is unclear. CDR1 is SEHNR and CDR2 is FQNEAQ in the germline V gene (reference sequence). This CDR3 comprises 13 residues. V was shortened by 5 bases and J by 4 bases, with 11 bases between the two germline ends. The CDR3 sequence is CASSPESAETQYF. CDR3 in DNA: TGTGCCAGCAGCCCCGAATCGGCAGAGACCCAGTACTTC.

The chain is built from TRBV29-1 and TRBJ2-7, with a weak D call TRBD1 (5 bases). Germline V gene sequence: CDR1 SQVTM, CDR2 ANQGSEA. The ends were cut back, 5 bases at V and 3 bases at J, with 11 bases in the middle. This CDR3 is built from 12 residues. CDR3 nucleotides: TGCAGCGTTATGGGCAGGGACTACGAGCAGTACTTC. Protein: CSVMGRDYEQYF.

This clone was counted a few times. The gene calls are TRBV23-1 and TRBJ2-7, with 9 bases that match TRBD2. TRBV23-1 is designated an ORF whose function remains uncertain. The V and J ends lost 2 bases and 4 bases, in that order; junction bases with no gene match: 3. The CDR3 sequence is 14 residues long. CDR3 sequence: CASSQPTSGYEQYF. The CDR3 DNA sequence: TGCGCCAGCAGTCAACCGACTAGCGGATACGAGCAGTACTTC.

The gene calls are TRBV5-1 and TRBJ1-4, with TRBD1 identical over 9 bases. Germline lookup yields CDR1 SGHRS and CDR2 YFSETQ. The CDR3 contains 14 residues. Germline trimming cut 3 bases from V and 8 bases from J; bases unmatched to any gene: 5. The CDR3 reads CASSWGTGTEKLFF. The CDR3 bases are TGCGCCAGCAGCTGGGGGACAGGGACGGAAAAACTGTTTTTT.

The V and J genes are TRBV29-1 and TRBJ2-7; maybe TRBD2 (5 bases). In germline, CDR1 is SQVTM, CDR2 ANQGSEA. The CDR3 loop spans 12 amino acids. Trimming took off 3 bases at V and 3 bases at J, with 9 bases between the two ends. Written as DNA, the CDR3 is TGCAGCGTTGACTCACGGGGCTACGAGCAGTACTTC. It is translated as CSVDSRGYEQYF.

CDR3 sequence reads: CAVGSGLAPKSGQFF. CDR3 nucleotide sequence: TGTGCCGTCGGGTCGGGACTAGCGCCAAAATCGGGGCAGTTCTTC. The genes are TRBV19 and TRBJ2-1, with TRBD2 matching over 10 bases. The V gene's germline CDR1 is LNHDA and CDR2 SQIVND (reference sequence). The J segment lost 12 bases and the V segment lost 11 bases, leaving 19 bases of the junction unmatched. The CDR3 extends over 15 amino acids.

This clone has more than one count but fewer than ten. The chain combines TRBV7-2 with TRBJ2-1; D unresolved. Per germline, CDR1 SGHTA and CDR2 FQGNSA. The CDR3 is made up of 13 amino acids. With 0 bases removed from V and 4 bases from J, the gap between germline ends came to 4 bases. The chain's CDR3 is CASSLAPYNEQFF. The CDR3 nucleotides are TGTGCCAGCAGCTTAGCCCCGTACAATGAGCAGTTCTTC. Combining the CDR3 with reference TRBV7-2 and TRBJ2-1 gives the whole variable domain GAGVSQSPSNKVTEKGKDVELRCDPISGHTALYWYRQSLGQGLEFLIYFQGNSAPDKSGLPSDRFSAERTGGSVSTLTIQRTQQEDSAVYLCASSLAPYNEQFFGPGTRLTVL.

The chain uses TRBV5-1 and TRBJ2-3; D call uncertain. CDR1 SGHRS and CDR2 YFSETQ come from the germline V gene. The CDR3 length is 12 residues. The V gene lost 0 bases and the J gene lost 5 bases, with 4 bases spanning the gap. The CDR3 sequence is CASSLAGDTQYF. The DNA for the CDR3 is TGCGCCAGCAGCTTGGCCGGAGATACGCAGTATTTT.

This clone was recorded a few times. V usage is TRBV30 and J usage is TRBJ2-1; D unclear. The germline V and J ends were trimmed by 4 bases and 4 bases, with 5 bases remaining between them. The CDR3 is made up of 11 amino acids. CDR1 GTSNPN and CDR2 SVGIG come from the germline V gene (reference sequence). CDR3 sequence reads: CAWIRYNEQFF. CDR3 in DNA: TGTGCCTGGATCCGGTACAATGAGCAGTTCTTC.

As DNA, the CDR3 is TGCGCCAGCAGCCTCGGGACTAGCGGGGGGTTTGAGCAGTTCTTC. The encoded protein is CASSLGTSGGFEQFF. The chain employs TRBV4-3 and TRBJ2-1; 15 bases match TRBD2. The CDR3 runs to 15 residues. Germline loops: CDR1 LGHNA, CDR2 YSLEER. V was pared by 4 bases and J by 9 bases, with 4 bases of the junction left unmatched.

As for this clone: The junction does not match germline at one end; this may be a read error. V usage is TRBV30 and J usage is TRBJ2-2; D may be TRBD2 (6 bases). CDR3 size: 12 residues. The germline V gene encodes CDR1 GTSNPN and CDR2 SVGIG (reference sequence). In DNA, the CDR3 is TGTGCCTGGAGCGGGGGTACCGGGGAGCTGCTTTTT. Its translation: CAWSGGTGELLF.

The chain carries TRBV7-9 and TRBJ1-4, with no clear D. The CDR3 loop spans 13 amino acids. V shed 1 base and J shed 7 bases, with 7 bases lying between them. Germline lookup yields CDR1 SEHNR and CDR2 FQNEAQ (reference sequence). The CDR3: CASSLVTPEKLFF. The CDR3 DNA is TGTGCCAGCAGCTTAGTGACACCTGAAAAACTGTTTTTT.

Comment on this clone: This CDR3 is also generated by other DNA sequences in the sample. The chain couples TRBV11-2 to TRBJ2-7; D not certain. This CDR3 has 14 amino acids. The germline V gene has CDR1 SGHAT and CDR2 FQNNGV. Trimming stripped 1 base from V and 0 bases from J, with 7 bases between. The CDR3 loop is CASSLVGGSYEQYF. The DNA of the CDR3 is TGTGCCAGCAGCTTAGTGGGCGGCTCCTACGAGCAGTACTTC.

The chain has TRBV5-6 and TRBJ1-2; D unclear. Trimming shortened V by 0 bases and J by 8 bases, and 5 bases separated the two germline ends. Germline V gene sequence: CDR1 SGHDT, CDR2 YYEEEE. The CDR3 totals 11 residues. CDR3: CASSLGWGYTF. CDR3 sequence (DNA): TGTGCCAGCAGCTTGGGGTGGGGCTACACCTTC. Using reference TRBV5-6 and TRBJ1-2 for the parts outside the CDR3, the full variable domain is DAGVTQSPTHLIKTRGQQVTLRCSPKSGHDTVSWYQQALGQGPQFIFQYYEEEERQRGNFPDRFSGHQFPNYSSELNVNALLLGDSALYLCASSLGWGYTFGSGTRLTVV.

This rearrangement joins TRBV4-1 to TRBJ1-1; D gene uncertain. V gave up 6 bases and J gave up 0 bases, with 11 bases separating them. Germline V lookup: CDR1 MGHRA, CDR2 YSYEKL. The CDR3 consists of 14 residues. The CDR3 is CASSHAGMNTEAFF. The CDR3 DNA reads TGCGCCAGCAGTCACGCAGGAATGAACACTGAAGCTTTCTTT.

V is TRBV2 and J is TRBJ2-5, with D uncertain. This CDR3 is 15 amino acids long. Germline V gene lookup returns CDR1 SNHLY and CDR2 FYNNEI. Trimming took 0 bases from V and 1 from J, leaving 9 bases between them. CDR3 coding DNA: TGTGCCAGCAGTGAAGCGCTTGGAATCCAAGAGACCCAGTACTTC. Its protein is CASSEALGIQETQYF. Complete variable domain (other parts from reference TRBV2 and TRBJ2-5): EPEVTQTPSHQVTQMGQEVILRCVPISNHLYFYWYRQILGQKVEFLVSFYNNEISEKSEIFDDQFSVERPDGSNFTLKIRSTKLEDSAMYFCASSEALGIQETQYFGPGTRLLVL.

The gene calls are TRBV2 and TRBJ1-1; D ambiguous. Germline assignment: CDR1 SNHLY and CDR2 FYNNEI. V dropped 11 bases and J dropped 0 bases, with 22 bases sitting between them. The CDR3 has 16 amino acids. CDR3 protein: CASYPTRGSLNTEAFF. CDR3 DNA sequence: TGTGCCTCCTATCCAACCCGGGGATCCCTGAACACTGAAGCTTTCTTT.